Each of the 9 T cell receptor beta chains below was sequenced from the same sample in a study of blood T cell repertoires in COVID-19 (dated by TCRdb to 2018 to 2021). Library method: the immunoSEQ multiplex PCR assay. In its TCRdb copy, this immuneACCESS table keeps in-frame sequences only and misses some clones. Where compared with another copy, unresolved V genes explain less than half of these, and the others have no known cause. The sample table holds hundreds of thousands of clones, of which 70% to 90% were seen once. 1.5% to 2% of the sample lies in the top ten. Material for sequencing was PBMCs or T cells enriched from blood (not recorded which). All receptors come from a woman under 30 with acute COVID-19.

The V call is TRBV9, the J call TRBJ2-5; 11 nucleotides line up with TRBD2. The CDR3 is 17 amino acids. V was pared by 4 bases and J by 5 bases, with 13 bases of the junction left unmatched. CDR1 SGDLS and CDR2 YYNGEE come from the germline V gene. The CDR3, as DNA: TGTGCCAGCAGCACCGGGACTAGCGGATATCAATCTGAGACCCAGTACTTC. This codes for CASSTGTSGYQSETQYF.

The V call is TRBV4-3, the J call TRBJ2-3, with D maybe TRBD2 (6 bases). The germline V gene encodes CDR1 LGHNA and CDR2 YSLEER. This CDR3 is 15 amino acids long. V lost 1 base and J 3 bases, leaving 11 bases between the germline ends. DNA for the CDR3: TGCGCCAGCAGCCAAGGGGCCGGAGGGACAGATACGCAGTATTTT. It translates to CASSQGAGGTDTQYF.

This chain uses TRBV4-2 with TRBJ1-2, with 7 bases fitting TRBD1. V gave up 6 bases and J gave up 3 bases; unmatched junction bases: 4. This CDR3 region has 13 residues. Germline V CDR1 and CDR2: LGHNA, YNFKEQ. The CDR3 sequence: CASRDREDYGYTF. DNA of the CDR3: TGTGCCAGCAGAGACAGGGAGGACTATGGCTACACCTTC.

A single count supports this clone. The chain has TRBV7-2 and TRBJ2-1, with D hard to call. From germline, CDR1 is SGHTA and CDR2 FQGNSA. The CDR3 covers 14 residues. Trimming took 5 bases from V and 0 from J, leaving 8 bases between them. The CDR3 nucleotides read TGTGCCAGCAGCAAGACATACTCCTACAATGAGCAGTTCTTC. Translating gives CASSKTYSYNEQFF.

The V gene is TRBV11-2, the J gene TRBJ2-1; D gene unclear. V was clipped by 1 base and J by 8 bases, with 12 bases between them. This CDR3 comprises 14 residues. Germline values: CDR1 SGHAT, CDR2 FQNNGV. CDR3 residues: CASSLVPLGDEQFF. Written as DNA, the CDR3 is TGTGCCAGCAGCTTAGTCCCTCTAGGCGATGAGCAGTTCTTC.

This clone was detected once. This chain connects TRBV14 to TRBJ1-2, with TRBD1 identical over 7 bases. V trimming: 6 bases; J trimming: 4 bases; junction bases outside the gene matches: 8. The CDR3 is 14 amino acids. Germline values: CDR1 SGHDN, CDR2 FVKESK. CDR3 bases: TGTGCCAGCAGTCGGGGACAGCCTCCCTATGGCTACACCTTC. The encoded protein is CASSRGQPPYGYTF.

The chain employs TRBV10-2 and TRBJ2-7; 9 bases are shared with TRBD2. The CDR3 extends over 15 amino acids. Germline V lookup: CDR1 WSHSY, CDR2 SAAADI. Unmatched junction bases numbered 5, after V lost 2 bases and J lost 3 bases. The CDR3 DNA is TGCGCCAGCAGTGAGGTAGCGGGAGTGAGCTACGAGCAGTACTTC. This sequence encodes CASSEVAGVSYEQYF.

The chain carries TRBV25-1 and TRBJ1-2, with D possibly being TRBD1 (5 bases). The CDR3 spans 15 residues. V lost 6 bases to trimming and J lost 8 bases, with 22 bases between them. The germline V gene has CDR1 MGHDK and CDR2 SYGVNS. CDR3 loop: CASSGGGDVLQGYTF. CDR3 nucleotide sequence: TGTGCCAGCAGCGGGGGAGGAGACGTACTACAGGGCTACACCTTC.

DNA of the CDR3: TGCAGTGCTAGTAGTAGCAATGAGCAGTTCTTC. This codes for CSASSSNEQFF. The J gene is TRBJ2-1, the V gene TRBV20-1; the D is unclear. Per the germline V gene, CDR1 is DFQATT and CDR2 is SNEGSKA (reference sequence). Trimming pared 3 bases from V and 6 bases from J, leaving 6 bases between. The CDR3 has 11 amino acids.